Presented here are 18 T cell receptor beta chains from one specimen sequenced in a study of regulatory T cells in long-lasting Graves disease (dated by TCRdb to the early 2020s). Receptor libraries were prepared by multiplex PCR. Sequencing relied on an Illumina HiSeq 4000. iRepertoire HTBI primers and Arm-PCR amplification of CDR3 regions were used to construct TCR beta libraries. The raw public data were reprocessed by TCRdb itself: fastp quality trimming at Q25, MiXCR clonotype calling, in-frame beta chains only. Each entry is one CDR3 protein sequence, shown with its most common DNA and genes. The table for this sample lists about 460,000 distinct CDR3 sequences; roughly 23% of them were counted only once. The ten biggest clones cover over 10% of the sample. The meaning of the sample's time point label: persistent/refractory GD, antithyroid drugs over 5 years with positive TRAb. RNA was extracted from PBMCs in TRIzol for both TCR sequencing and RNA sequencing.

This material consisted of peripheral blood mononuclear cells (PBMCs), taken when the disease was refractory, from a patient treated with antithyroid drugs. The source of these receptors is a female donor with Graves disease.

This clonotype was picked up many times. The rearrangement uses TRBV6-5 and TRBJ1-1, with D hard to call. The CDR3 is 12 amino acids. V was cut by 2 bases and J by 0 bases, with 1 base left in between. The germline V gene encodes CDR1 MNHEY and CDR2 SVGAGI. The CDR3 sequence is CASSYLNTEAFF. The CDR3 DNA reads as TGTGCCAGCAGTTACCTGAACACTGAAGCTTTCTTT.

The chain combines TRBV20-1 with TRBJ2-5, with a weak D call TRBD1 (6 bases). The CDR3 sequence is 13 residues long. From germline, CDR1 is DFQATT and CDR2 SNEGSKA (reference sequence). The V and J ends lost 5 bases and 5 bases respectively, with 15 bases between them. DNA of the CDR3: TGCAGTGCTTTAGGATCAGGGGTCGAGACCCAGTACTTC. The encoded protein is CSALGSGVETQYF.

At least ten counts were recorded for this clonotype. The V gene is TRBV29-1, the J gene TRBJ1-4; D call uncertain. This CDR3 spans 11 amino acids. The V end lost 7 bases, the J end lost 7 bases, and 10 bases lay between the germline ends. Germline values: CDR1 SQVTM, CDR2 ANQGSEA. The CDR3 bases are TGCAGCGCCCCGAAAGGTGAAAAACTGTTTTTT. Its protein product is CSAPKGEKLFF.

The chain joins TRBV15 to TRBJ1-6; 7 nucleotides match TRBD1. Germline values: CDR1 LNHNV, CDR2 YYDKDF (reference sequence). The CDR3 extends over 17 amino acids. With 0 bases clipped from V and 8 bases from J, the junction kept 10 bases outside the gene matches. The CDR3 reads CATSRDPQGGRDSPLHF. CDR3 coding DNA: TGTGCCACCAGCAGAGACCCCCAGGGGGGAAGGGATTCACCCCTCCACTTT.

The chain has TRBV7-9 and TRBJ2-2, with 8 bases fitting TRBD1. In germline, CDR1 is SEHNR, CDR2 FQNEAQ (reference sequence). V was clipped by 5 bases and J by 1 base; unmatched bases: 6. The CDR3 is 16 amino acids. CDR3 region: CASSRTGGLNTGELFF. In DNA form, the CDR3 reads TGTGCCAGCAGCCGAACAGGGGGGTTGAACACCGGGGAGCTGTTTTTT.

A note on this clonotype: A single base separates this from a much larger clone, so it may be a read error. The rearrangement links TRBV7-2 to TRBJ1-6; D ambiguous. The CDR3 extends over 15 amino acids. V was trimmed by 1 base and J by 11 bases, leaving 15 bases between them. Germline V gene data show CDR1 as SGHTA and CDR2 as FQGNSA. CDR3 protein: CASSLVAAVNPPLHF. The CDR3 DNA reads as TGTGCCAGCAGCTTAGTTGCGGCTGTAAATCCACCCCTCCACTTT.

This clonotype was counted ten times or more. The chain combines TRBV28 with TRBJ1-4; 8 nucleotides line up with TRBD1. The germline CDR1 and CDR2 sequences are MDHEN and SYDVKM. After removal of 6 bases from V and 8 bases from J, the junction contained 8 bases not matched to a gene. The CDR3 has 14 residues. DNA for the CDR3: TGTGCCAGCAGGACCCGGACAGGGCCGGAAAAACTGTTTTTT. As protein: CASRTRTGPEKLFF. The complete variable domain, with remaining parts taken from reference TRBV28 and TRBJ1-4, reads DVKVTQSSRYLVKRTGEKVFLECVQDMDHENMFWYRQDPGLGLRLIYFSYDVKMKEKGDIPEGYSVSREKKERFSLILESASTNQTSMYLCASRTRTGPEKLFFGSGTQLSVL.

This clonotype was counted a few times. The J gene is TRBJ1-4, the V gene TRBV15; 11 bases fit TRBD1. V dropped 3 bases and J dropped 10; count of bases not matched to a gene: 4. Germline loops: CDR1 LNHNV, CDR2 YYDKDF (reference sequence). This CDR3 has 14 residues. The CDR3 here is CATSREGTGGKLFF. Here the CDR3 DNA reads TGTGCCACCAGCAGGGAAGGGACAGGGGGAAAACTGTTTTTT. The whole variable domain, remainder taken from reference TRBV15 and TRBJ1-4, is DAMVIQNPRYQVTQFGKPVTLSCSQTLNHNVMYWYQQKSSQAPKLLFHYYDKDFNNEADTPDNFQSRRPNTSFCFLDIRSPGLGDTAMYLCATSREGTGGKLFFGSGTQLSVL.

This clonotype was detected only once. This could be a read error, since a much larger clone is one nucleotide away. Lacking the conserved final phenylalanine or tryptophan, this CDR3 likely reflects a read error. The V call is TRBV6-4, the J call TRBJ2-7; 10 bases are shared with TRBD1. Trimming cost V 6 bases and J 6 bases; bases outside gene matches: 5. Germline CDR1 is MRHNA and CDR2 is SNTAGT. The CDR3 is 13 residues long. CDR3 in DNA: TGTGCCAGCAGGATGACAGGGGGCGTCGAGCAGTACTCC. Amino acids: CASRMTGGVEQYS.

The J gene is TRBJ2-7, the V gene TRBV11-2; TRBD1 is a possible D gene (8 bases). Germline assignment: CDR1 SGHAT and CDR2 FQNNGV. V was shortened by 5 bases and J by 3 bases, with 14 bases between the two germline ends. CDR3 length: 14 residues. The CDR3 reads CASSIQGGGYEQYF. The CDR3 bases are TGTGCCAGCAGCATACAGGGGGGGGGCTACGAGCAGTACTTC.

This clonotype appeared many times. This chain links TRBV7-2 with TRBJ2-5; no reliable D call. The CDR3 has 12 residues. Germline V gene lookup returns CDR1 SGHTA and CDR2 FQGNSA. V was trimmed by 2 bases and J by 5 bases, leaving 6 bases between them. DNA for the CDR3: TGTGCCAGCAGCTTATCTCGCGAGACCCAGTACTTC. Translating it yields CASSLSRETQYF.

This clonotype was seen ten or more times. The chain carries TRBV19 and TRBJ1-1; no firm D call. This CDR3 is built from 11 residues. Germline loops: CDR1 LNHDA, CDR2 SQIVND (reference sequence). V lost 3 bases and J lost 4, with 3 bases in between. CDR3 DNA: TGTGCCAGTAGTATGGCCACTGAAGCTTTCTTT. Translating gives CASSMATEAFF.

This clonotype was recorded many times. The V call is TRBV29-1, the J call TRBJ1-1; 7 bases align to TRBD1. The CDR3 runs to 14 residues. With 7 bases clipped from V and 5 bases from J, the junction kept 13 bases outside the gene matches. CDR1 and CDR2 (germline): SQVTM, ANQGSEA. This CDR3 reads CSARTGASGTEAFF. The CDR3 DNA reads TGCAGCGCGAGAACAGGGGCGTCGGGGACTGAAGCTTTCTTT.

This clonotype was seen only a few times. The chain combines TRBV29-1 with TRBJ2-7; no clear D. Per germline, CDR1 SQVTM and CDR2 ANQGSEA. V was cut by 3 bases and J by 5 bases, with 8 bases left in between. The CDR3 totals 11 residues. The CDR3: CSVEGPHEQYF. CDR3 nucleotide sequence: TGCAGCGTTGAGGGCCCCCACGAGCAGTACTTC.

This clonotype has ten or more counts. This rearrangement joins TRBV7-3 to TRBJ1-3; D remains ambiguous. Germline CDR1 is SGHTA and CDR2 is FQGTGA. The CDR3 runs to 14 residues. Trimming stripped 4 bases from V and 4 bases from J, with 11 bases between. The CDR3 protein is CASSSRTFGNTIYF. CDR3 nucleotide sequence: TGTGCCAGCAGCTCTAGGACGTTCGGAAACACCATATATTTT.

The chain uses TRBV20-1 and TRBJ1-5; 8 nucleotides agree with TRBD1. With V trimmed by 5 bases and J by 5 bases, 5 bases remained unmatched. Per germline, CDR1 DFQATT and CDR2 SNEGSKA (reference sequence). The length of the CDR3 is 13 residues. CDR3 coding DNA: TGCAGTGCTGACGACAGGGGATATCAGCCCCAGCATTTT. Its translation: CSADDRGYQPQHF.

This clonotype was recorded many times. This chain connects TRBV6-2 or TRBV6-3 to TRBJ1-1, with 7 bases fitting TRBD1. Trimming took 4 bases from V and 12 from J; bases not matched to a gene: 8. Germline values: CDR1 MNHEY, CDR2 SVGEGT. The CDR3 runs to 12 residues. CDR3 DNA sequence: TGTGCCAGCAGTTTACACAGGGGAGTGCCTTTCTTT. Protein product: CASSLHRGVPFF.

This clonotype was counted ten times or more. The J gene is TRBJ1-2, the V gene TRBV28, with D maybe TRBD1 (5 bases). The V gene lost 10 bases and the J gene lost 4 bases, with 19 bases spanning the gap. Per the germline V gene, CDR1 is MDHEN and CDR2 is SYDVKM. The CDR3 loop spans 14 amino acids. As DNA, the CDR3 is TGTGCCACCCTACCTAACAGGCAGATCTATGGCTACACCTTC. Its translation: CATLPNRQIYGYTF.